These T cell receptor beta chains were read from a single sample in a study of cytomegalovirus exposure and HLA in healthy donors. Generated by immunoSEQ multiplex PCR, the TCRdb table keeps only in-frame clones and is missing some. Among 90,000 to 150,000 clones listed, 70% to 85% were seen once. Material for sequencing was PBMCs. These receptors were obtained from a man aged 45-65 years in good health and CMV-seropositive. Each CDR3 is given with its conserved first and last residue. The D gene is left open where the match is weak. Only part of the rows carry a size: once, few, many, or a class if the clone is expanded.

cdr3_aa: CASSLDRSSYNEQFF
cdr3_nt: TGCGCCAGCAGCTTGGACAGAAGCTCCTACAATGAGCAGTTCTTC
clone_size: -
j_call: TRBJ2-1
d_call: -
v_call: TRBV5-1

cdr3_aa: CAIRAGENTGELFF
cdr3_nt: TGTGCCATCAGGGCAGGGGAGAACACCGGGGAGCTGTTTTTT
clone_size: -
j_call: TRBJ2-2
d_call: -
v_call: TRBV10-3

cdr3_aa: CASSLSGTSLPGELFF
cdr3_nt: TGTGCCAGCAGCTTATCCGGGACTAGCCTCCCCGGGGAGCTGTTTTTT
clone_size: -
j_call: TRBJ2-2
d_call: TRBD2
v_call: TRBV4-2

cdr3_aa: CASSSSPSTGEAYGYTF
cdr3_nt: TGTGCCAGCAGTTCTTCCCCATCGACAGGGGAGGCCTATGGCTACACCTTC
clone_size: -
j_call: TRBJ1-2
d_call: TRBD1
v_call: TRBV27

cdr3_aa: CASSETGLYEQYF
cdr3_nt: TGTGCCAGCAGTGAGACAGGGCTCTACGAGCAGTACTTC
clone_size: -
j_call: TRBJ2-7
d_call: TRBD1
v_call: TRBV2

cdr3_aa: CASSLDTGLGSREQYF
cdr3_nt: TGTGCCAGCAGCTTAGACACGGGACTGGGCTCTCGAGAGCAGTACTTC
clone_size: -
j_call: TRBJ2-5
d_call: -
v_call: TRBV7-2

cdr3_aa: CASSPDRISGNTIYF
cdr3_nt: TGTGCCAGCAGCCCGGACAGGATCTCTGGAAACACCATATATTTT
clone_size: -
j_call: TRBJ1-3
d_call: TRBD1
v_call: TRBV27

cdr3_aa: CASSFSGREKGETQYF
cdr3_nt: TGTGCCAGCAGCTTTAGCGGGAGGGAAAAGGGAGAGACCCAGTACTTC
clone_size: -
j_call: TRBJ2-5
d_call: TRBD2
v_call: TRBV7-9

cdr3_aa: CASSMFGVNTEAFF
cdr3_nt: TGTGCCAGCAGTATGTTCGGGGTGAACACTGAAGCTTTCTTT
clone_size: -
j_call: TRBJ1-1
d_call: -
v_call: TRBV5-4

cdr3_aa: CASSQRTSNTEAFF
cdr3_nt: TGTGCCAGCAGCCAAAGGACATCGAACACTGAAGCTTTCTTT
clone_size: -
j_call: TRBJ1-1
d_call: -
v_call: TRBV14

cdr3_aa: CSVELLAGFNEQFF
cdr3_nt: TGCAGCGTTGAGTTATTAGCGGGGTTCAATGAGCAGTTCTTC
clone_size: -
j_call: TRBJ2-1
d_call: TRBD2
v_call: TRBV29-1

cdr3_aa: CASSLESSGRSEQYF
cdr3_nt: TGTGCCAGCAGCTTGGAGTCCAGCGGGAGATCCGAGCAGTACTTC
clone_size: -
j_call: TRBJ2-7
d_call: TRBD2
v_call: TRBV5-4

cdr3_aa: CASRNVGAGETQYF
cdr3_nt: TGTGCCAGCAGAAATGTCGGGGCGGGGGAGACCCAGTACTTC
clone_size: -
j_call: TRBJ2-5
d_call: -
v_call: TRBV5-6

cdr3_aa: CASSVSGGGVGEEQYF
cdr3_nt: TGTGCCAGCAGCGTCAGCGGTGGGGGGGTAGGAGAAGAGCAGTACTTC
clone_size: -
j_call: TRBJ2-7
d_call: TRBD2
v_call: TRBV9

cdr3_aa: CSVTSDRGYGYTF
cdr3_nt: TGCAGCGTCACCAGCGACAGAGGCTATGGCTACACCTTC
clone_size: -
j_call: TRBJ1-2
d_call: -
v_call: TRBV29-1

cdr3_aa: CASSPVAGQGNSPLHF
cdr3_nt: TGCGCCAGCAGCCCGGTGGCGGGGCAGGGCAATTCACCCCTCCACTTT
clone_size: -
j_call: TRBJ1-6
d_call: -
v_call: TRBV5-1

cdr3_aa: CASNLLGEVEDTQYF
cdr3_nt: TGTGCCAGCAACCTATTAGGGGAGGTGGAAGATACGCAGTATTTT
clone_size: few
j_call: TRBJ2-3
d_call: -
v_call: TRBV5-4

cdr3_aa: CASSSRAGSLSLRGEQYF
cdr3_nt: TGTGCCAGCAGCTCAAGAGCGGGGAGCTTGAGTCTCCGGGGGGAGCAGTACTTC
clone_size: -
j_call: TRBJ2-7
d_call: TRBD2
v_call: TRBV5-4

cdr3_aa: CASSGRTGAAGYTF
cdr3_nt: TGTGCCAGCAGCGGACGGACAGGGGCCGCGGGCTACACCTTC
clone_size: -
j_call: TRBJ1-2
d_call: TRBD1
v_call: TRBV5-4

cdr3_aa: CASSLDIAGGDYNEQFF
cdr3_nt: TGTGCCAGCAGCTTAGATATTGCGGGAGGGGACTACAATGAGCAGTTCTTC
clone_size: -
j_call: TRBJ2-1
d_call: TRBD2
v_call: TRBV7-8

cdr3_aa: CAWSGGKSYEQYF
cdr3_nt: TGTGCCTGGAGTGGCGGGAAATCCTACGAGCAGTACTTC
clone_size: -
j_call: TRBJ2-7
d_call: -
v_call: TRBV30

cdr3_aa: CAWSVQGSPLHF
cdr3_nt: TGTGCCTGGAGTGTACAGGGTTCACCCCTCCACTTT
clone_size: -
j_call: TRBJ1-6
d_call: -
v_call: TRBV30

cdr3_aa: CSVGTGDTQYF
cdr3_nt: TGCAGCGTTGGGACTGGAGATACGCAGTATTTT
clone_size: once
j_call: TRBJ2-3
d_call: -
v_call: TRBV29-1

cdr3_aa: CASRRGQGETEAFF
cdr3_nt: TGTGCCAGCAGACGAGGACAGGGGGAGACTGAAGCTTTCTTT
clone_size: once
j_call: TRBJ1-1
d_call: TRBD1
v_call: TRBV5-4

cdr3_aa: CASSAGPRTGLAMADTQYF
cdr3_nt: TGCGCCAGCAGCGCGGGGCCCCGAACGGGACTAGCGATGGCAGATACGCAGTATTTT
clone_size: -
j_call: TRBJ2-3
d_call: TRBD2
v_call: TRBV5-1

cdr3_aa: CASSPGTSGGVPETQYF
cdr3_nt: TGTGCCAGCAGCCCCGGGACTAGCGGGGGGGTCCCAGAGACCCAGTACTTC
clone_size: -
j_call: TRBJ2-5
d_call: TRBD2
v_call: TRBV9

cdr3_aa: CASSLTGGAGELFF
cdr3_nt: TGTGCCAGCAGCTTGACAGGGGGCGCCGGGGAGCTGTTTTTT
clone_size: -
j_call: TRBJ2-2
d_call: TRBD1
v_call: TRBV5-6

cdr3_aa: CASSSTGMTQYF
cdr3_nt: TGTGCCAGCTCATCGACTGGAATGACGCAGTATTTT
clone_size: -
j_call: TRBJ2-3
d_call: -
v_call: TRBV9

cdr3_aa: CASSFNTGQGAKETQYF
cdr3_nt: TGCGCCAGCAGCTTCAATACGGGACAGGGGGCGAAGGAGACCCAGTACTTC
clone_size: -
j_call: TRBJ2-5
d_call: TRBD1
v_call: TRBV5-1

cdr3_aa: CASSTLGHTNSPLHF
cdr3_nt: TGTGCCAGCAGTACCCTAGGACATACTAATTCACCCCTCCACTTT
clone_size: once
j_call: TRBJ1-6
d_call: -
v_call: TRBV6-1

cdr3_aa: CASSLTTPGTGLKISYEQYF
cdr3_nt: TGTGCCAGCAGTTTAACCACCCCCGGGACAGGGCTAAAAATCTCCTACGAGCAGTACTTC
clone_size: -
j_call: TRBJ2-7
d_call: TRBD1
v_call: TRBV28

cdr3_aa: CASSLKGDRGGQPQHF
cdr3_nt: TGTGCCAGCTCACTCAAGGGGGACAGGGGAGGTCAGCCCCAGCATTTT
clone_size: -
j_call: TRBJ1-5
d_call: TRBD1
v_call: TRBV18

cdr3_aa: CASSMGGASYNSPLHF
cdr3_nt: TGTGCCAGTAGTATGGGGGGGGCCTCCTATAATTCACCCCTCCACTTT
clone_size: -
j_call: TRBJ1-6
d_call: -
v_call: TRBV19

cdr3_aa: CASSLDYVTPEAFF
cdr3_nt: TGTGCCAGCAGCTTAGATTATGTCACTCCAGAAGCTTTCTTT
clone_size: -
j_call: TRBJ1-1
d_call: -
v_call: TRBV11-2

cdr3_aa: CASSPGGGGQPQHF
cdr3_nt: TGTGCCAGCAGTCCCGGGGGAGGGGGTCAGCCCCAGCATTTT
clone_size: -
j_call: TRBJ1-5
d_call: -
v_call: TRBV6-5

cdr3_aa: CASSETGQVSPLHF
cdr3_nt: TGTGCCAGCAGTGAAACTGGACAGGTTTCACCCCTCCACTTT
clone_size: -
j_call: TRBJ1-6
d_call: TRBD1
v_call: TRBV6-1

cdr3_aa: CASSTGWETQYF
cdr3_nt: TGTGCCAGCAGCACAGGGTGGGAGACCCAGTACTTC
clone_size: -
j_call: TRBJ2-5
d_call: -
v_call: TRBV14

cdr3_aa: CSVEDQTGTKSYEQYF
cdr3_nt: TGCAGCGTTGAAGATCAGACGGGGACAAAATCCTACGAGCAGTACTTC
clone_size: -
j_call: TRBJ2-7
d_call: -
v_call: TRBV29-1

cdr3_aa: CASRRGGYEQYF
cdr3_nt: TGTGCCAGCAGGAGGGGGGGCTACGAGCAGTACTTC
clone_size: -
j_call: TRBJ2-7
d_call: -
v_call: TRBV28

cdr3_aa: CASREEGRSYEQYF
cdr3_nt: TGCGCCAGCCGAGAGGAGGGGCGATCCTACGAGCAGTACTTC
clone_size: -
j_call: TRBJ2-7
d_call: -
v_call: TRBV5-1

cdr3_aa: CASSQVGTGGYNEQFF
cdr3_nt: TGTGCCAGCAGCCAAGTTGGGACAGGGGGCTACAATGAGCAGTTCTTC
clone_size: -
j_call: TRBJ2-1
d_call: TRBD1
v_call: TRBV14

cdr3_aa: CASSFGGEAFF
cdr3_nt: TGTGCCAGCAGTTTTGGGGGGGAAGCTTTCTTT
clone_size: -
j_call: TRBJ1-1
d_call: -
v_call: TRBV6-5

cdr3_aa: CASSPPRGTNYGYTF
cdr3_nt: TGTGCCAGCAGCCCCCCGCGGGGGACTAACTATGGCTACACCTTC
clone_size: once
j_call: TRBJ1-2
d_call: -
v_call: TRBV7-9

cdr3_aa: CASSYRSGTYEQYF
cdr3_nt: TGTGCCAGCAGTTACCGTAGCGGAACCTACGAGCAGTACTTC
clone_size: -
j_call: TRBJ2-7
d_call: -
v_call: TRBV6-5

cdr3_aa: CASSATSGNTEAFF
cdr3_nt: TGTGCCAGCAGTGCCACGTCGGGGAACACTGAAGCTTTCTTT
clone_size: -
j_call: TRBJ1-1
d_call: -
v_call: TRBV6-5